The T cell receptor beta chain under discussion was sequenced for a study of shared clonotypes between healthy human individuals. Comment on this clone: The antigen is not known. This sample also contains other DNA sequences that code for the same CDR3.

In the sorted-subset replicate PCRs, 200 ng DNA, 25,000 to 30,000 T cell genomes, was used. The protocol was immunoSEQ multiplex PCR, while the TCRdb copy is restricted to in-frame clones and leaves out a portion. Among roughly 2.6 million clones listed, 90% to 95% were seen once. The study separated CD4+ cells into CD45RA+ naive and CD45RA-negative memory subsets. Study-wide points: The study's rarefaction showed incomplete sorted-subset sequencing despite large depth.

The clonotype originates from a man aged 18 to 29 in good health. The material sequenced was naive CD4+ T cells sorted from blood. Regarding subset: CD45RA+ positively selected.

The CDR3 sequence is CASSLGLAGAEQYF. In DNA form, the CDR3 reads TGCGCCAGCAGTCTGGGGCTAGCGGGGGCCGAGCAGTACTTC. This chain connects TRBV5-1 to TRBJ2-7, with TRBD2 matching over 10 bases. Germline V CDR1 and CDR2: SGHRS, YFSETQ. The CDR3 sequence is 14 residues long. J gave up 6 bases and V 5 bases, and 8 bases lay outside the gene matches.